One sample yielded the 30 T cell receptor beta chains listed below, sequenced in a study of cytomegalovirus exposure and HLA in healthy donors. Primers for the PCR totalled 60 Vbeta and 13 Jbeta. Measured with immunoSEQ multiplex PCR; TCRdb has only the in-frame clones, and not every one. The sample has about 150,000 clones; roughly 82% are singletons. The sequenced material came from PBMCs. These receptors all come from a male donor in good health and CMV-seronegative.

CDR3 region: CASSRDRGSSGELFF. CDR3 nucleotides: TGTGCCAGCAGTCGGGACAGGGGTTCGTCCGGGGAGCTGTTTTTT. The rearrangement uses TRBV28 and TRBJ2-2; 10 nucleotides match TRBD1. Germline trimming cut 5 bases from V and 6 bases from J; bases unmatched to any gene: 6. CDR3 length: 15 amino acids. The germline CDR1 and CDR2 sequences are MDHEN and SYDVKM.

In its sample, this clone was seen a few times. The chain couples TRBV12-5 to TRBJ1-2; D possibly corresponds to TRBD1 (5 bases). Looked up from germline, CDR1 is LGHNT and CDR2 is FRNRAP. The CDR3 is made up of 14 amino acids. V lost 0 bases and J 2 bases, leaving 7 bases between the germline ends. The CDR3, as DNA: TGTGCTAGTGGTTTGGTAGGGGTAAACTATGGCTACACCTTC. Its protein product is CASGLVGVNYGYTF.

The chain uses TRBV7-2 and TRBJ1-1; D is possibly TRBD1 (6 bases). The CDR3 length is 16 residues. Deletions cut 1 base from V and 0 bases from J, with 12 bases between. Germline V CDR1 and CDR2: SGHTA, FQGNSA. The CDR3 nucleotides read TGTGCCAGCAGCTTAGTGGGGGCAGGGGTGAACACTGAAGCTTTCTTT. Its translation is CASSLVGAGVNTEAFF.

This clone has a single count. The chain has TRBV7-2 and TRBJ1-5; D uncertain. Trimming shortened V by 5 bases and J by 8 bases, and 13 bases separated the two germline ends. The CDR3 sequence is 13 residues long. The germline V gene encodes CDR1 SGHTA and CDR2 FQGNSA. CDR3 nucleotides: TGTGCCAGCAGCCCCCGGACCGGGGAGCCCCAGCATTTT. This encodes CASSPRTGEPQHF.

The chain recombines TRBV6-6 with TRBJ1-2; 7 nucleotides align to TRBD1. V was pared by 2 bases and J by 4 bases, with 7 bases of the junction left unmatched. The germline V gene encodes CDR1 MNHNY and CDR2 SVGAGI (reference sequence). CDR3 size: 15 residues. The CDR3 DNA sequence: TGTGCCAGCAGTTACGGGTCAGGGGGTAGCTATGGCTACACCTTC. It is translated as CASSYGSGGSYGYTF.

Here the CDR3 reads CASSVWQGFPYEQYF. The CDR3 nucleotides read TGCGCCAGCAGCGTGTGGCAGGGGTTCCCCTACGAGCAGTACTTC. V and J are TRBV10-2 and TRBJ2-7, with D possibly TRBD1 on 6 matching bases. This CDR3 has 15 residues. Trimming took 6 bases from V and 2 from J, leaving 17 bases between them. In germline, CDR1 is WSHSY, CDR2 SAAADI.

The chain recombines TRBV18 with TRBJ2-2; maybe TRBD1 (6 bases). CDR1 and CDR2 from the germline V gene are KGHSH and LQKENI. The CDR3 length is 16 residues. V was shortened by 3 bases and J by 4 bases, with 15 bases between the two germline ends. The CDR3 protein is CASSPRDTILTGELFF. CDR3 in DNA: TGTGCCAGCTCACCCCGGGACACAATTCTCACCGGGGAGCTGTTTTTT. Using reference TRBV18 and TRBJ2-2 for the parts outside the CDR3, the full variable domain is NAGVMQNPRHLVRRRGQEARLRCSPMKGHSHVYWYRQLPEEGLKFMVYLQKENIIDESGMPKERFSAEFPKEGPSILRIQQVVRGDSAAYFCASSPRDTILTGELFFGEGSRLTVL.

The chain uses TRBV7-9 and TRBJ2-2; 7 bases agree with TRBD1. The CDR3 covers 18 residues. Germline V gene data show CDR1 as SEHNR and CDR2 as FQNEAQ (reference sequence). The junction had 13 bases not matched to a gene; V was cut back by 5 bases and J by 1 base. As DNA, the CDR3 is TGTGCCAGCAGCCCCCCTCGGAAAGGGACAGAGAACACCGGGGAGCTGTTTTTT. Encoded protein: CASSPPRKGTENTGELFF.

The rearrangement joins TRBV5-1 to TRBJ1-1; TRBD1 agrees at 8 bases. Germline V CDR1 and CDR2: SGHRS, YFSETQ. The CDR3 is 14 residues long. The junction had 11 bases not matched to a gene; V was cut back by 3 bases and J by 10 bases. In DNA form, the CDR3 reads TGCGCCAGCAGCTCCGACAGGGGTGCAGTTGGAGCTTTCTTT. It yields the protein CASSSDRGAVGAFF.

V gene TRBV9 combines with J gene TRBJ2-3, with 7 bases fitting TRBD1. Germline values: CDR1 SGDLS, CDR2 YYNGEE. This CDR3 has 16 residues. With 3 bases clipped from V and 3 bases from J, the junction kept 10 bases outside the gene matches. In nucleotides, the CDR3 is TGTGCCAGCAGCGCCATGACAGGGACGGGGACAGATACGCAGTATTTT. Amino acids: CASSAMTGTGTDTQYF.

The CDR3 is CASSYSIQGQSPLHF. The CDR3 DNA reads TGTGCCAGCAGTTACTCGATCCAGGGTCAATCACCCCTCCACTTT. This rearrangement joins TRBV6-6 to TRBJ1-6; tentatively, D is TRBD1 (5 bases). Trimming shortened V by 0 bases and J by 10 bases, and 13 bases separated the two germline ends. Per the germline V gene, CDR1 is MNHNY and CDR2 is SVGAGI (reference sequence). This CDR3 comprises 15 residues.

The J gene is TRBJ2-1, the V gene TRBV27; tentatively, D is TRBD2 (5 bases). Trimming shortened V by 3 bases and J by 5 bases, and 8 bases separated the two germline ends. CDR3 length: 13 residues. Germline-derived CDR1 and CDR2 are MNHEY and SMNVEV (reference sequence). The CDR3 protein is CASSFTSNNEQFF. The CDR3 DNA sequence: TGTGCCAGCAGTTTCACTAGTAACAATGAGCAGTTCTTC.

V usage is TRBV6-5 and J usage is TRBJ1-2, with D possibly being TRBD1 (6 bases). CDR3 length: 14 amino acids. Germline CDR1 MNHEY, CDR2 SVGAGI. V lost 6 bases and J 4 bases, leaving 15 bases between the germline ends. This CDR3 is CASRPGVLGYGYTF. The CDR3 DNA follows: TGTGCCAGCAGGCCAGGGGTGTTAGGCTATGGCTACACCTTC.

This clone was detected once. This chain uses TRBV2 with TRBJ2-7; TRBD1 matches at 7 bases. V was clipped by 6 bases and J by 5 bases; unmatched bases: 4. Germline CDR1 reads SNHLY; CDR2 reads FYNNEI. This CDR3 has 12 residues. The DNA of the CDR3 is TGTGCCAGCAGCGCACAGGGGAACGAGCAGTACTTC. Translating it yields CASSAQGNEQYF. Drawing the rest from reference TRBV2 and TRBJ2-7, the complete variable domain is EPEVTQTPSHQVTQMGQEVILRCVPISNHLYFYWYRQILGQKVEFLVSFYNNEISEKSEIFDDQFSVERPDGSNFTLKIRSTKLEDSAMYFCASSAQGNEQYFGPGTRLTVT.

This chain uses TRBV4-3 with TRBJ2-1; 13 bases agree with TRBD2. The CDR3 totals 20 residues. V shed 0 bases, J shed 0 bases, and the junction held 8 bases outside the gene matches. The germline V gene has CDR1 LGHNA and CDR2 YSLEER. The CDR3 coding sequence is TGCGCCAGCAGCCAAGATGGACTAGCGGGAGTACGATTCTCCTACAATGAGCAGTTCTTC. Residues: CASSQDGLAGVRFSYNEQFF.

This clone was found a few times. This rearrangement joins TRBV6-1 to TRBJ1-1, with 10 bases fitting TRBD1. Trimming removed 6 bases from V and 4 bases from J; junction bases left unmatched: 5. This CDR3 has 14 amino acids. Looked up from germline, CDR1 is MNHNS and CDR2 is SASEGT. The CDR3 loop is CASRMGQGFTEAFF. CDR3 bases: TGTGCCAGCAGGATGGGACAGGGGTTCACTGAAGCTTTCTTT.

A word on this clone: Relative to the germline gene, one junction end is altered; a read error may explain this. The chain links TRBV12-5 to TRBJ2-7, with 9 bases aligning to TRBD1. The CDR3 runs 14 residues. CDR1 is LGHNT and CDR2 is FRNRAP in the germline V gene. DNA of the CDR3: TGTGCTAGTGGACCGGGACAGGGCAGCTACGGGCAGTACTTC. This encodes CASGPGQGSYGQYF.

V usage is TRBV5-1 and J usage is TRBJ2-7, with D possibly matching TRBD2 (6 bases). Trimming took off 4 bases at V and 5 bases at J, with 13 bases between the two ends. Germline CDR1 reads SGHRS; CDR2 reads YFSETQ. This CDR3 spans 13 amino acids. The CDR3 loop reads CASSQGLHDEQYF. As DNA, the CDR3 is TGCGCCAGCAGCCAGGGACTTCACGACGAGCAGTACTTC.

This chain links TRBV9 with TRBJ2-5, with TRBD2 identical over 7 bases. This CDR3 is 15 amino acids long. Germline CDR1 SGDLS, CDR2 YYNGEE. The V segment lost 3 bases and the J segment 5 bases; nucleotides outside the gene matches: 10. This chain's CDR3 is CASSEAQQAGETQYF. CDR3 nucleotide sequence: TGTGCCAGCAGCGAAGCCCAGCAAGCGGGGGAGACCCAGTACTTC.

This chain connects TRBV29-1 to TRBJ2-1; D is unclear. Trimming removed 1 base from V and 3 bases from J, with 7 bases in between. CDR1 is SQVTM and CDR2 is ANQGSEA in the germline V gene. The CDR3 is 13 amino acids. In DNA, the CDR3 is TGCAGCGTTGAAGGGGCTAACTACAATGAGCAGTTCTTC. Protein product: CSVEGANYNEQFF.

CDR3 nucleotide sequence: TGCAGCCCCAACCTCCGGGACAGGGTCTACAATGAGCAGTTCTTC. Protein sequence: CSPNLRDRVYNEQFF. The rearrangement joins TRBV29-1 to TRBJ2-1, with 9 positions matching TRBD1. V lost 8 bases, J lost 3 bases, and 11 bases stayed unmatched. Germline V gives CDR1 SQVTM, CDR2 ANQGSEA. The CDR3 covers 15 residues.

V is TRBV15 and J is TRBJ2-5, with D unresolved. The CDR3 is 13 amino acids. V was shortened by 1 base and J by 5 bases, with 8 bases between the two germline ends. Germline V CDR1 and CDR2: LNHNV, YYDKDF (reference sequence). The chain's CDR3 is CATSRVPGETQYF. The DNA for the CDR3 is TGTGCCACCAGCAGAGTCCCCGGGGAGACCCAGTACTTC. The variable domain in full, with the rest retrieved from reference TRBV15 and TRBJ2-5, is DAMVIQNPRYQVTQFGKPVTLSCSQTLNHNVMYWYQQKSSQAPKLLFHYYDKDFNNEADTPDNFQSRRPNTSFCFLDIRSPGLGDTAMYLCATSRVPGETQYFGPGTRLLVL.

The CDR3 loop reads CASSLSKNTEAFF. The DNA of the CDR3 is TGTGCCAGCAGTTTGAGCAAGAACACTGAAGCTTTCTTT. The V gene is TRBV28, the J gene TRBJ1-1; D is ambiguous. Germline V gene data show CDR1 as MDHEN and CDR2 as SYDVKM. Trimming took 3 bases from V and 1 from J, leaving 6 bases between them. The CDR3 spans 13 residues.

A single count supports this clone. The chain combines TRBV29-1 with TRBJ1-3; no clear D. The V gene lost 5 bases and the J gene lost 2 bases, with 7 bases spanning the gap. The CDR3 is 12 amino acids. The germline CDR1 and CDR2 sequences are SQVTM and ANQGSEA. The CDR3 DNA follows: TGCAGCGTTCTAATCCCTGGAAACACCATATATTTT. This codes for CSVLIPGNTIYF.

The gene calls are TRBV28 and TRBJ2-7, with 11 positions matching TRBD2. From germline, CDR1 is MDHEN and CDR2 SYDVKM. V was clipped by 5 bases and J by 5 bases; unmatched bases: 20. CDR3 length: 19 amino acids. The CDR3 bases are TGTGCCAGCAGTCCCCCCCCGGCTAGCGGGAGGCGACTAAGGGACGAGCAGTACTTC. Its translation is CASSPPPASGRRLRDEQYF.

The V call is TRBV19, the J call TRBJ2-1, with D unclear. The CDR3 consists of 16 residues. The germline V and J ends were trimmed by 5 bases and 5 bases, with 19 bases remaining between them. In germline, CDR1 is LNHDA, CDR2 SQIVND (reference sequence). CDR3 amino acids: CASSAPYVAGDNEQFF. The CDR3 coding sequence is TGTGCCAGTAGTGCCCCCTACGTGGCCGGAGACAATGAGCAGTTCTTC.

This clone was seen only once. The chain links TRBV5-1 to TRBJ2-1, with 11 bases aligning to TRBD2. Germline values: CDR1 SGHRS, CDR2 YFSETQ. This CDR3 spans 17 amino acids. The trim removed 4 bases at V and 0 bases at J, leaving 6 bases unmatched. Here the CDR3 reads CASSEGLAGFSYNEQFF. Here the CDR3 DNA reads TGCGCCAGCAGCGAAGGACTAGCGGGTTTCTCCTACAATGAGCAGTTCTTC. The entire variable domain, with the rest obtained from reference TRBV5-1 and TRBJ2-1, is as follows: KAGVTQTPRYLIKTRGQQVTLSCSPISGHRSVSWYQQTPGQGLQFLFEYFSETQRNKGNFPGRFSGRQFSNSRSEMNVSTLELGDSALYLCASSEGLAGFSYNEQFFGPGTRLTVL.

This chain links TRBV11-2 with TRBJ1-2; D is perhaps TRBD1 (5 bases). This CDR3 comprises 16 residues. The V end lost 1 base, the J end lost 2 bases, and 14 bases lay between the germline ends. Looked up from germline, CDR1 is SGHAT and CDR2 is FQNNGV. In nucleotides, the CDR3 is TGTGCCAGCAGCTTAGCCGGCCAGGGTAGAAACTATGGCTACACCTTC. This gives the protein CASSLAGQGRNYGYTF.

Written as DNA, the CDR3 is TGTGCCAGCAGCTTCGGAGGGAGCTCCTACGAGCAGTACTTC. This gives the protein CASSFGGSSYEQYF. The chain employs TRBV5-6 and TRBJ2-7; D may be TRBD2 (6 bases). This CDR3 contains 14 residues. In germline, CDR1 is SGHDT, CDR2 YYEEEE. With 2 bases removed from V and 0 bases from J, the gap between germline ends came to 9 bases.

The chain couples TRBV2 to TRBJ2-1, with TRBD1 matching 8 bases. J gave up 2 bases and V 6 bases, and 6 bases lay outside the gene matches. The germline gives CDR1 SNHLY, CDR2 FYNNEI. This CDR3 spans 15 amino acids. CDR3 coding DNA: TGTGCCAGCAGGTTACAGGGGGTAGCCTACAATGAGCAGTTCTTC. This codes for CASRLQGVAYNEQFF.